This TCR beta chain was obtained from a study of cytomegalovirus exposure and HLA in healthy donors. About the study: Previous work identified roughly 120 million unique TCR beta sequences from 200 million or so T cells. Study-level results: A later analysis found that most CMV-associated TCR beta chains appeared HLA-restricted. Researchers counted roughly 150 TCR beta chains as cytomegalovirus-associated.

Primers: 60 Vbeta forward and 13 Jbeta reverse. The data were produced by immunoSEQ multiplex PCR, yet TCRdb's version contains in-frame clones alone and is incomplete. The data hold 150,000 to 200,000 clones, with 75% to 90% observed a single time. Donors were ostensibly healthy at sampling, although undocumented immune exposures were probable. The CDR3 sequence is 16 residues long. V was clipped by 6 bases and J by 3 bases; unmatched bases: 10. CDR1 and CDR2 (germline): SGHNT, YYREEE (reference sequence). With regard to this clone: Its antigen is undetermined.

The gene calls are TRBV5-4 and TRBJ2-3; 10 nucleotides line up with TRBD1. The sequence was obtained from a male donor in good health and CMV-seropositive. Sequenced material: PBMCs. The CDR3 nucleotides are TGTGCCAGCACCCTGGGGACAGGGGAGCCGACAGATACGCAGTATTTT. It is translated as CASTLGTGEPTDTQYF.